These 21 T cell receptor beta chains came from one sample sequenced in a study of vaccination effects on CD4 cells after COVID-19. ViraFEST expansion of antigen-specific CD4+ T cells with viral peptide pools preceded sequencing. When less than 11 days of culture had elapsed, CD4+ T cells were isolated. It was two doses of either the BNT162b2 or mRNA-1273 vaccine that participants received. Profiling relied on immunoSEQ multiplex PCR, and the TCRdb table lists in-frame clones only, not all of them. Of around 30,000 clones in the sample, roughly 74% were seen once. These receptors are not linked to any known antigen. Sequencing used CD4+ T cells from PBMCs cultured with HCoV-OC43 spike peptides, obtained after COVID-19 vaccination. Subset meaning: HCoV-OC43 spike overlapping peptide pool stimulation. Receptors originate from a human donor who received a COVID-19 vaccine.

A few counts support this clone. The chain links TRBV14 to TRBJ1-6; TRBD1 matches at 7 bases. The V gene's germline CDR1 is SGHDN and CDR2 FVKESK. V lost 3 bases to trimming and J lost 6 bases; unmatched junction nucleotides: 5. This CDR3 comprises 15 residues. The CDR3, as DNA: TGTGCCAGCAGCCAGGGACAGCTCATTAATTCACCCCTCCACTTT. Translation gives CASSQGQLINSPLHF.

CDR3 amino acids: CASSVEGQAQIQYF. The CDR3 bases are TGTGCCAGCAGCGTAGAGGGACAGGCGCAGATTCAGTACTTC. The V and J genes are TRBV9 and TRBJ2-4; 8 bases agree with TRBD1. This CDR3 is built from 14 residues. The V gene's germline CDR1 is SGDLS and CDR2 YYNGEE. J was trimmed by 10 bases and V by 0 bases; bases with no gene match: 6.

A few counts support this clone. The chain recombines TRBV7-9 with TRBJ1-3; D gene uncertain. Germline-derived CDR1 and CDR2 are SEHNR and FQNEAQ (reference sequence). Trimming shortened V by 1 base and J by 4 bases, and 8 bases separated the two germline ends. The CDR3 has 14 amino acids. CDR3 amino acids: CASSLGSTGNTIYF. CDR3 DNA sequence: TGTGCCAGCAGCTTAGGTAGCACGGGAAACACCATATATTTT.

The chain is built from TRBV6-5 and TRBJ2-4; D gene uncertain. V was shortened by 7 bases and J by 7 bases, with 11 bases between the two germline ends. Looked up from germline, CDR1 is MNHEY and CDR2 is SVGAGI. The CDR3 has 12 amino acids. CDR3 loop: CASKPASNIQYF. DNA of the CDR3: TGTGCCAGCAAACCAGCGTCCAACATTCAGTACTTC.

This rearrangement joins TRBV27 to TRBJ1-5, with 7 bases fitting TRBD1. V lost 4 bases, J lost 7 bases, and 10 bases stayed unmatched. From germline, CDR1 is MNHEY and CDR2 SMNVEV (reference sequence). The CDR3 runs to 15 residues. The CDR3 DNA follows: TGTGCCAGCAGTTCCGTCCAAGGGGGCGGCCAGCCCCAGCATTTT. It translates to CASSSVQGGGQPQHF.

This clone came up once. CDR3 residues: CASSHAGSDTQYF. CDR3 sequence (DNA): TGTGCCAGCAGCCACGCGGGTTCGGATACGCAGTATTTT. The V gene is TRBV3-1 (or the pseudogene TRBV3-2), the J gene TRBJ2-3; tentatively, D is TRBD2 (5 bases). With 3 bases removed from V and 6 bases from J, the gap between germline ends came to 10 bases. Germline loops: CDR1 LGHDT, CDR2 YNNKEL (reference sequence). This CDR3 spans 13 amino acids.

This clone showed up just once. V is TRBV7-9 and J is TRBJ2-3; TRBD1 might be the D (6 bases). This CDR3 region has 15 residues. V lost 5 bases and J 0 bases, leaving 12 bases between the germline ends. Germline-derived CDR1 and CDR2 are SEHNR and FQNEAQ (reference sequence). CDR3 amino acids: CASSLRQASTDTQYF. CDR3 coding DNA: TGTGCCAGCAGCCTGCGACAGGCTAGCACAGATACGCAGTATTTT.

The chain uses TRBV7-2 and TRBJ2-3, with D possibly matching TRBD1 (6 bases). V lost 3 bases and J lost 4, with 17 bases in between. This CDR3 spans 16 amino acids. The germline V gene encodes CDR1 SGHTA and CDR2 FQGNSA. CDR3 residues: CASSFGDRLMADTQYF. CDR3 nucleotide sequence: TGTGCCAGCAGCTTTGGAGACAGGTTGATGGCAGATACGCAGTATTTT.

The chain employs TRBV19 and TRBJ1-5; 8 bases match TRBD1. The junction had 14 bases not matched to a gene; V was cut back by 6 bases and J by 7 bases. This CDR3 is built from 16 residues. The V gene's germline CDR1 is LNHDA and CDR2 SQIVND (reference sequence). The CDR3, as DNA: TGTGCCAGTAGATGGACAGGGATAAGGTATAAGCAGCCCCAGCATTTT. This translates into CASRWTGIRYKQPQHF.

The CDR3 region has the DNA TGTGCCAGCTCTATAACTATGGACTACTCTGGAAACACCATATATTTT. This translates into CASSITMDYSGNTIYF. The chain joins TRBV18 to TRBJ1-3; no firm D call. CDR3 length: 16 residues. Germline V lookup: CDR1 KGHSH, CDR2 LQKENI. Trimming removed 6 bases from V and 0 bases from J, with 15 bases in between.

This clone was detected only once. The V and J genes are TRBV4-1 and TRBJ2-3; 7 positions agree with TRBD2. Germline loops: CDR1 MGHRA, CDR2 YSYEKL. Unmatched junction bases numbered 8, after V lost 3 bases and J lost 2 bases. The CDR3 totals 16 residues. CDR3 loop: CASSHYQGRDTDTQYF. The CDR3 DNA sequence: TGCGCCAGCAGCCACTACCAAGGGAGGGACACAGATACGCAGTATTTT.

The chain is built from TRBV12-3 or TRBV12-4 and TRBJ1-4; D is unresolved. The CDR3 loop spans 13 amino acids. Trimming took off 8 bases at V and 0 bases at J, with 7 bases between the two ends. The CDR3 sequence: CASQVATNEKLFF. As DNA, the CDR3 is TGTGCCAGCCAAGTTGCAACTAATGAAAAACTGTTTTTT.

The chain has TRBV5-1 and TRBJ2-3; D call uncertain. CDR1 and CDR2 (germline): SGHRS, YFSETQ. The CDR3 runs 14 residues. Trimming took 4 bases from V and 2 from J, leaving 11 bases between them. CDR3 residues: CASSPTDSTDTQYF. In DNA, the CDR3 is TGCGCCAGCAGCCCCACTGACTCCACAGATACGCAGTATTTT.

The rearrangement joins TRBV3-1 (or the pseudogene TRBV3-2) to TRBJ1-2; D perhaps matches TRBD1 (5 bases). Germline V CDR1 and CDR2: LGHDT, YNNKEL (reference sequence). Trimming left V 1 base short and J 8 bases short, with 17 bases between. The CDR3 length is 15 residues. The CDR3 nucleotides are TGTGCCAGCAGCCAAGTTAGTAGGGGAGTTGAGGGCTACACCTTC. It codes for CASSQVSRGVEGYTF.

This clone was seen a single time. The rearrangement links TRBV10-1 to TRBJ2-3; D is perhaps TRBD2 (6 bases). Trimming left V 6 bases short and J 5 bases short, with 12 bases between. The CDR3 has 13 residues. The V gene's germline CDR1 is WNHNN and CDR2 SYGVQD (reference sequence). As DNA, the CDR3 is TGCGCCAGCAGAATCCAGGGAGGAGATACGCAGTATTTT. Translating it yields CASRIQGGDTQYF.

This chain joins TRBV5-1 and TRBJ2-7, with 12 bases fitting TRBD2. This CDR3 has 16 residues. V lost 4 bases, J lost 2 bases, and 7 bases stayed unmatched. Germline CDR1 reads SGHRS; CDR2 reads YFSETQ. The CDR3 DNA sequence: TGCGCCAGCAGCCCGAGGACTAGCGGGAAAACCTACGAGCAGTACTTC. Protein: CASSPRTSGKTYEQYF.

This sequence joins TRBV6-5 and TRBJ2-1; a possible D gene is TRBD2 (5 bases). Germline CDR1 reads MNHEY; CDR2 reads SVGAGI. The CDR3 totals 15 residues. The V end lost 6 bases, the J end lost 3 bases, and 15 bases lay between the germline ends. The DNA for the CDR3 is TGTGCCAGCAGCCCCGACTACCAGCACTACAATGAGCAGTTCTTC. Translation gives CASSPDYQHYNEQFF.

The rearrangement uses TRBV7-2 and TRBJ2-7; perhaps TRBD1 as D (6 bases). This CDR3 contains 17 residues. Trimming stripped 2 bases from V and 3 bases from J, with 20 bases between. Looked up from germline, CDR1 is SGHTA and CDR2 is FQGNSA. DNA for the CDR3: TGTGCCAGCAGCTTATATCGGGTCGGGCAGGGGTACTACGAGCAGTACTTC. It translates to CASSLYRVGQGYYEQYF.

V usage is TRBV7-6 and J usage is TRBJ2-7; TRBD2 might be the D (5 bases). Germline V gene data show CDR1 as SGHVS and CDR2 as FNYEAQ. The CDR3 contains 15 residues. The V end lost 5 bases, the J end lost 0 bases, and 14 bases lay between the germline ends. CDR3 nucleotides: TGTGCCAGCAGCCTTGACGGGAAGAGCTCCTACGAGCAGTACTTC. Protein: CASSLDGKSSYEQYF.

The J gene is TRBJ2-7, the V gene TRBV6-6; 7 bases align to TRBD1. Germline loops: CDR1 MNHNY, CDR2 SVGAGI (reference sequence). This CDR3 has 15 residues. V was pared by 3 bases and J by 6 bases, with 11 bases of the junction left unmatched. The DNA for the CDR3 is TGTGCCAGCAGTTATCTTACAGGGGTACCCTCCGAGCAGTACTTC. Protein sequence: CASSYLTGVPSEQYF.

The chain has TRBV4-1 and TRBJ2-3, with 9 bases aligning to TRBD1. The germline gives CDR1 MGHRA, CDR2 YSYEKL. Losses at the gene ends were 0 bases for V and 5 bases for J; bases not matched to a gene: 9. The length of the CDR3 is 17 residues. DNA for the CDR3: TGCGCCAGCAGCCAAGATCCGCCGGGGGACAGGGTAGATACGCAGTATTTT. Translation gives CASSQDPPGDRVDTQYF.